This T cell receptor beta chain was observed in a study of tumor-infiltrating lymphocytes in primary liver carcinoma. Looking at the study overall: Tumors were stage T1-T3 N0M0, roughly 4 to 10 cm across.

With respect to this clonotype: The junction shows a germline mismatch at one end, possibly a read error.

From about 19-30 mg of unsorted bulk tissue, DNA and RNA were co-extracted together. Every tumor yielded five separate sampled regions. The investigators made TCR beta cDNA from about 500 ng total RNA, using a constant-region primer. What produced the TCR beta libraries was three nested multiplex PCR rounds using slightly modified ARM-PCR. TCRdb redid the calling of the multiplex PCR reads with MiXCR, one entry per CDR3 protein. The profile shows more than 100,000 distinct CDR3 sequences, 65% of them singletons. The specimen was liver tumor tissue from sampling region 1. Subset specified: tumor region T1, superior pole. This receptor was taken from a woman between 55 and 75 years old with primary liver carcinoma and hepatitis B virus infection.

CDR3 nucleotides: TGTGCCAGCAGTTTCAGACTGTCCTTCGAGCAGTACTTC. Translation: CASSFRLSFEQYF. V usage is TRBV6-5 and J usage is TRBJ2-7; D is uncertain. The CDR3 spans 13 residues. CDR1 is MNHEY, CDR2 SVGAGI, per germline.